The 21 T cell receptor beta chains reported below all come from one sample, sequenced in a study of blood T cell repertoires in COVID-19. This table comes from immunoSEQ multiplex PCR, and its TCRdb copy is limited to in-frame clones, with some not included. The table has around 58,000 clones, 88% seen once. The sequenced material came from PBMCs or T cells enriched from blood (not recorded which). These receptor sequences come from a woman aged 40 to 50 who had recovered from COVID-19.

This clone has just a few counts. The chain carries TRBV6-5 and TRBJ1-6; D gene uncertain. The germline V gene has CDR1 MNHEY and CDR2 SVGAGI. The V and J ends lost 4 bases and 4 bases respectively, with 11 bases between them. The CDR3 is 15 amino acids. CDR3 region: CASSSFRDYNSPLHF. The CDR3 nucleotides are TGTGCCAGCAGTTCGTTTCGGGATTATAATTCACCCCTCCACTTT.

The chain links TRBV6-5 to TRBJ2-1, with D uncertain. CDR1 and CDR2 (germline): MNHEY, SVGAGI. With 8 bases removed from V and 7 bases from J, the gap between germline ends came to 15 bases. CDR3 length: 13 residues. In nucleotides, the CDR3 is TGTGCCAGCGGTCTGGAGAAATGGAATGAGCAGTTCTTC. Translating it yields CASGLEKWNEQFF.

The gene calls are TRBV5-1 and TRBJ2-1; 10 positions agree with TRBD2. After removal of 4 bases from V and 1 base from J, the junction contained 5 bases not matched to a gene. CDR1 is SGHRS, CDR2 YFSETQ, per germline. The CDR3 covers 16 residues. CDR3 DNA: TGCGCCAGCAGCGCGTCTAGCGGGGGATCCTACAATGAGCAGTTCTTC. Its translation: CASSASSGGSYNEQFF.

The table lists this clone with many counts. Written as DNA, the CDR3 is TGTGCCAGCAGTGACGGTTTGAGTTCCGAGCAGTACTTC. Its protein is CASSDGLSSEQYF. This rearrangement joins TRBV6-4 to TRBJ2-7; D gene ambiguous. CDR1 is MRHNA, CDR2 SNTAGT, per germline. The CDR3 consists of 13 residues. The V end was cut by 2 bases, the J end by 6 bases, with 11 bases between.

The J gene is TRBJ1-2, the V gene TRBV5-5; 9 bases line up with TRBD1. This CDR3 is 16 amino acids long. In germline, CDR1 is SGHKS, CDR2 YYEKEE (reference sequence). CDR3 amino acids: CAANRGLSNANYGYTF. The CDR3, as DNA: TGTGCAGCTAACAGGGGGCTATCAAATGCTAACTATGGCTACACCTTC.

This clone came up once. The V call is TRBV3-1 (or the pseudogene TRBV3-2), the J call TRBJ2-2; 8 bases are a match to TRBD2. The germline CDR1 and CDR2 sequences are LGHDT and YNNKEL (reference sequence). The ends lost 2 bases at V and 6 bases at J; junction bases unmatched: 8. The CDR3 consists of 16 residues. CDR3 bases: TGTGCCAGCAGCCAACCCACCAGCGGGGGAGCCGGGGAGCTGTTTTTT. Amino acid sequence: CASSQPTSGGAGELFF.

V gene TRBV5-1 combines with J gene TRBJ2-1; D might be TRBD2 (7 bases). Germline assignment: CDR1 SGHRS and CDR2 YFSETQ. Deletions cut 4 bases from V and 3 bases from J, with 20 bases between. The CDR3 extends over 17 amino acids. The CDR3 DNA reads TGCGCCAGCAGCCTCCTATCGGGGGGCGGGGTCTACAATGAGCAGTTCTTC. This encodes CASSLLSGGGVYNEQFF.

The rearrangement joins TRBV4-1 to TRBJ2-3; 8 nucleotides align to TRBD1. This CDR3 region has 18 residues. V gave up 2 bases and J gave up 2 bases; unmatched junction bases: 12. Germline assignment: CDR1 MGHRA and CDR2 YSYEKL. The CDR3 bases are TGCGCCAGCAGCCAATCTGATCCGGGACAGGTTTACACAGATACGCAGTATTTT. Amino acids: CASSQSDPGQVYTDTQYF.

This chain uses TRBV2 with TRBJ1-2; D gene unclear. The V end was cut by 1 base, the J end by 0 bases, with 12 bases between. Germline CDR1 is SNHLY and CDR2 is FYNNEI. CDR3 size: 16 residues. The CDR3 coding sequence is TGTGCCAGCAGTGAAGGTACTTCTTCGGCTAACTATGGCTACACCTTC. Protein sequence: CASSEGTSSANYGYTF.

This chain uses TRBV5-1 with TRBJ2-7, with a tentative D call TRBD1 (5 bases). CDR3 length: 13 amino acids. V was shortened by 4 bases and J by 4 bases, with 12 bases between the two germline ends. Germline V gene sequence: CDR1 SGHRS, CDR2 YFSETQ. CDR3 residues: CASSVRKGYEQYF. The CDR3 DNA reads TGCGCCAGCAGCGTGAGAAAGGGGTACGAGCAGTACTTC.

V gene TRBV5-5 combines with J gene TRBJ1-1; D perhaps matches TRBD1 (5 bases). Germline V gene sequence: CDR1 SGHKS, CDR2 YYEKEE (reference sequence). The V end lost 4 bases, the J end lost 11 bases, and 9 bases lay between the germline ends. This CDR3 contains 10 residues. CDR3 sequence (DNA): TGTGCCAGCAGCGGGACTCGGGCTTTCTTT. This encodes CASSGTRAFF.

This chain connects TRBV12-3 or TRBV12-4 to TRBJ1-2, with 7 bases matching TRBD1. The CDR3 extends over 13 amino acids. V trimming: 6 bases; J trimming: 5 bases; junction bases outside the gene matches: 6. The CDR3 nucleotides read TGTGCCAGCAGATGGACAGGCCTATATGGCTACACCTTC. Encoded protein: CASRWTGLYGYTF.

This clone was counted once. This chain connects TRBV9 to TRBJ1-1; 10 bases map to TRBD1. Germline loops: CDR1 SGDLS, CDR2 YYNGEE. This CDR3 is built from 15 residues. V lost 4 bases and J lost 5; bases outside the gene matches: 8. CDR3 protein: CASSQTGQGDTEAFF. CDR3 in DNA: TGTGCCAGCAGCCAGACCGGACAGGGGGATACTGAAGCTTTCTTT.

The chain couples TRBV19 to TRBJ1-5; possibly TRBD1 for D (5 bases). The ends were cut back, 4 bases at V and 0 bases at J, with 10 bases in the middle. There are 15 residues in the CDR3. CDR1 LNHDA and CDR2 SQIVND come from the germline V gene (reference sequence). CDR3 bases: TGTGCCAGTAGTACGGACAACGATAGCAATCAGCCCCAGCATTTT. Translated: CASSTDNDSNQPQHF. The full variable domain, in which reference TRBV19 and TRBJ1-5 provide the parts outside the CDR3, is DGGITQSPKYLFRKEGQNVTLSCEQNLNHDAMYWYRQDPGQGLRLIYYSQIVNDFQKGDIAEGYSVSREKKESFPLTVTSAQKNPTAFYLCASSTDNDSNQPQHFGDGTRLSIL.

The CDR3 loop reads CASSLAPLAGGNEQFF. The DNA of the CDR3 is TGTGCCAGCAGCTTAGCGCCCCTAGCGGGGGGGAATGAGCAGTTCTTC. This chain links TRBV7-9 with TRBJ2-1; the match to TRBD2 covers 12 bases. This CDR3 has 16 amino acids. V shed 0 bases and J 7 bases; nucleotides not matched to a gene: 4. CDR1 and CDR2 (germline): SEHNR, FQNEAQ (reference sequence).

This clone appeared once. The rearrangement links TRBV3-1 (or the pseudogene TRBV3-2) to TRBJ2-7; 10 nucleotides line up with TRBD1. CDR3 length equals 11 residues. Germline-derived CDR1 and CDR2 are LGHDT and YNNKEL (reference sequence). V gave up 8 bases and J gave up 6 bases; unmatched junction bases: 1. For the CDR3, the DNA is TGTGCCAGCGGACAGGGGGGCGAGCAGTACTTC. This translates into CASGQGGEQYF.

J is TRBJ1-3 and V is TRBV19; no firm D call. The ends were cut back, 5 bases at V and 1 base at J, with 15 bases in the middle. CDR1 LNHDA and CDR2 SQIVND come from the germline V gene (reference sequence). The CDR3 contains 16 residues. The CDR3 DNA sequence: TGTGCCAGTAGTGACGAGGGTACGACGTCTGGAAACACCATATATTTT. Translating gives CASSDEGTTSGNTIYF.

The chain combines TRBV19 with TRBJ2-3; TRBD2 matches at 8 bases. From germline, CDR1 is LNHDA and CDR2 SQIVND (reference sequence). CDR3 length equals 16 residues. The V gene end was trimmed by 7 bases and the J gene end by 3 bases; junction bases not matched to a gene: 12. For the CDR3, the DNA is TGTGCCAGTACTCCGGGGGGGGCCGGACTGACAGATACGCAGTATTTT. This sequence encodes CASTPGGAGLTDTQYF.

The chain links TRBV15 to TRBJ1-3; D unresolved. The CDR3 loop spans 13 amino acids. Germline V CDR1 and CDR2: LNHNV, YYDKDF (reference sequence). Trimming took 6 bases from V and 0 from J, leaving 6 bases between them. This CDR3 is CATRADSGNTIYF. CDR3 nucleotides: TGTGCCACCAGGGCAGACTCTGGAAACACCATATATTTT.

This rearrangement joins TRBV18 to TRBJ1-5; TRBD1 matches at 7 bases. The CDR3 consists of 14 residues. CDR1 and CDR2 from the germline V gene are KGHSH and LQKENI. V lost 3 bases and J lost 3; bases outside the gene matches: 2. Here the CDR3 reads CASSPGQINQPQHF. CDR3 DNA: TGTGCCAGCTCACCGGGACAGATCAATCAGCCCCAGCATTTT.

The chain recombines TRBV5-1 with TRBJ2-3; the match to TRBD1 covers 8 bases. The length of the CDR3 is 16 residues. Per the germline V gene, CDR1 is SGHRS and CDR2 is YFSETQ. V shed 3 bases and J 0 bases; nucleotides not matched to a gene: 6. The CDR3 DNA reads TGCGCCAGCAGCTCTATCCGGGACAGGAGCACAGATACGCAGTATTTT. Amino acids: CASSSIRDRSTDTQYF.